This paragraph reports one T cell receptor beta chain. Its antigen is unknown. In germline, CDR1 is SQVTM, CDR2 ANQGSEA. V gave up 6 bases and J gave up 6 bases; unmatched junction bases: 10. CDR3 length: 14 residues. This specimen belongs to a study of T cells in Graves' hyperthyroidism and ophthalmopathy. Overall study findings and caveats: Most expanded thyroid clonotypes above 0.001 recurred in blood.

Authors of the study amplified TCR beta CDR3 regions from RNA transcripts. With the HTBI primer set, the TCR CDR3 went through a first round of RT-PCR. In TCRdb, the multiplex PCR reads were re-called with MiXCR into one record per CDR3 protein. This repertoire shows under 700,000 distinct CDR3 sequences, around 46% found once; its top ten account for 8% to 8.5%. Recently diagnosed hyperthyroidism of less than 2 months' duration affected patients aged 18 to 65. Exclusions: uncontrolled infection, other autoimmune disease, pregnancy, lactation. Diagnoses were established using clinical symptoms, serum thyroxine and TRAb, thyroid ultrasound and orbital computed tomography.

This TCR was recovered from a woman under 30 with Graves' hyperthyroidism. Input material: peripheral blood or thyroid tissue (not recorded which). J is TRBJ1-1 and V is TRBV29-1; 10 positions agree with TRBD1. CDR3 bases: TGCAGCGTCTACGAGGGACAGGGGTTCTCTGAAGCTTTCTTT. Translated: CSVYEGQGFSEAFF.